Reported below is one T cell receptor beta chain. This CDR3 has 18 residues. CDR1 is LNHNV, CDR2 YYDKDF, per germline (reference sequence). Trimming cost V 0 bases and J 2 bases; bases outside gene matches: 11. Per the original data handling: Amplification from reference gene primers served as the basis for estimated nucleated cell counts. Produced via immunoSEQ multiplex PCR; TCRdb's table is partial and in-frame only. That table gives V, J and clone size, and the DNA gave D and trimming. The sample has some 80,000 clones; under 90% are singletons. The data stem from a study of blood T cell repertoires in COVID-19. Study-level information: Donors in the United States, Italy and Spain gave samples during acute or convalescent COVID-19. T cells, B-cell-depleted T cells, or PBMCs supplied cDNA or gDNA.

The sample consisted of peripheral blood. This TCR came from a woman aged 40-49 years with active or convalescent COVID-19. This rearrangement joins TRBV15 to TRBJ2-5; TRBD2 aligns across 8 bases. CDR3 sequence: CATSRDLRGGGRQETQYF. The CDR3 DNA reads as TGTGCCACCAGCAGAGATCTCCGGGGGGGAGGGCGTCAAGAGACCCAGTACTTC.